This T cell receptor (beta chain) derives from a study of STAT5B mutations in CD4+ large granular lymphocyte leukemia (dated by TCRdb to 2022 to 2024). About the full investigation: Among the healthy controls, the CDR3 'QG' motif was associated with a particular HLA allele. Flow cytometry performed on FACSCanto II or FACSVerse showed that the purified fractions had more than 95% purity among lymphocytes. TCRbeta repertoires of CD4+ T-cell large granular lymphocyte leukemia patients were compared with those of healthy blood donors. Paper-wide results and their limitations: TRBV06-family usage was enriched among the top patient clones (8/27) compared with healthy controls (2/35). Greater clonality appeared to be present in CD4-sorted patient repertoires than in healthy CD4+ repertoires, and the difference was retained after the putative leukemic clones were removed. Main leukemic clonotypes were private to each patient, although under 30% appeared at low frequency in other patients' non-leukemic repertoires. The data were not HLA-matched, and the higher clonality in CD4+ T-LGLL than in CD8+ T-LGLL could be due to the relatively small sample size.

TCRbeta rearrangements were sequenced from genomic DNA using the immunoSEQ assay at survey resolution. Per the source publication's procedure: A lowest detectable productive clonotype frequency of 2.59 x 10-5 was observed in the TCR sequencing data. Analyses included only productive TCRbeta rearrangements, meaning complete and in-frame sequences. Sample clonality was computed as Simpson clonality in the immunoSEQ Analyzer version 3.0. Clones were categorized by frequency as very rare, small, medium, large (1-20%) or hyperexpanded (>20%). Generation probabilities were estimated with OLGA 1.2.3, V-gene circos plots were made with VDJtools, specificities were searched in VDJdb, and CDR3 motifs were identified with GLIPH. Imported from immuneACCESS, the table was reduced by TCRdb to in-frame sequences with V and J called. These copies leave out some clones; in studies compared against another copy, an unresolved V gene accounts for under half, and the cause of the remainder is not known. That table is the source of V, J and clone size, and D and trimming were worked out from the DNA. The table for this sample lists approximately 20,000 clones; 82% of them were counted only once. 8.6% of the sample is held by the ten biggest clonotypes.

Comment on this clone: Its antigen is not yet known. One base away there is no much larger clone; base qualities are not given.

Via the germline V gene (reference sequence), CDR1 is GTSNPN and CDR2 SVGIG. Trimming removed 0 bases from V and 4 bases from J, leaving 16 bases between the germline ends. Measured from the cysteine to the phenylalanine, the CDR3 is 15 residues long. The kept DNA is CDR3 alone, 45 bases in frame from the first base. Healthy controls were 37 blood donors whose buffy coats came from the Finnish Red Cross blood service. All TCR-sequenced material derived from peripheral blood: patient blood samples and healthy donor buffy coats. Ficoll-Hypaque gradient centrifugation was used to isolate peripheral blood mononuclear cells. CD4+ cells were magnetically purified from the buffy coats of healthy controls. The Gentra Puregene Cell and Tissue kit was used for genomic DNA extraction, and quantification was performed on a Qubit 2.0 fluorometer.

The sequencing input was CD4+ T cells from blood buffy coats. The sequence came from a human donor in good health. The chain couples TRBV30 to TRBJ2-7; possibly the D gene is TRBD2, per 5 matching bases. The DNA reads as follows: TGTGCCTGGAGTGTACCGGGGAGCCCATTGTACGAGCAGTACTTC. Translated, this is CAWSVPGSPLYEQYF. The reference TRBV30 and TRBJ2-7 proteins fill in what lies around the CDR3, so the full variable domain reads SQTIHQWPATLVQPVGSPLSLECTVEGTSNPNLYWYRQAAGRGLQLLFYSVGIGQISSEVPQNLSASRPQDRQFILSSKKLLLSDSGFYLCAWSVPGSPLYEQYFGPGTRLTVT.